What follows is one TCR beta chain and its context. Its antigen remains unidentified. There are no base qualities to consult, and no much larger clone falls within one base. The time point label on this specimen signifies: week 47, end of study. Each vaccine dose, consisting of 300 ug of a 20-mer mutant IDH1 peptide in Montanide, was administered subcutaneously with topical imiquimod. Patients received eight vaccinations in weeks 1, 3, 5, 7, 11, 15, 19 and 23, corresponding to visits V03 through V10. The donors had newly diagnosed IDH1-mutant astrocytomas of WHO grade 3 or 4 that showed loss of nuclear ATRX. The samples were drawn from NOA16, a multicentre, single-arm, open-label phase I trial in Germany that tested a mutant IDH1 peptide vaccine in humans for the first time. The DNeasy Blood and Tissue Kit was used to extract genomic DNA from EDTA blood for TCRB sequencing. Library method: the immunoSEQ multiplex PCR assay. Following the manufacturer's protocol, the hsTCRB Kit was used to amplify rearranged TCR beta chain sequences. An Illumina MiSeq was used to sequence the TCRB libraries. The authors' pipeline ran thus. The kit vendor's proprietary platform handled demultiplexing, trimming and gene mapping. What TCRdb holds here is the immuneACCESS table cut down to in-frame rearrangements. Part of the clones is not present; checked against another copy, under half of the missing clones reflect an unresolved V gene, and the others are unexplained. V and J calls and clone size come straight from that table; D and trimming were deduced from the DNA. For this sample the table gives approximately 100,000 clones, of which roughly 91% were detected only once. Roughly 0.74% of the sample rests with the top ten.

V loses 4 bases of germline sequence and J loses 6 bases, and the interval between the two ends is 10 bases. The CDR3, cysteine through phenylalanine, is 13 amino acids long. Only CDR3 DNA is held: 39 bases, read in frame from base 1. The germline V gene gives CDR1 as WSHSY and CDR2 as SAAADI. These data belong to a study of a mutant IDH1 vaccine in newly diagnosed glioma (dated by TCRdb to 2020 to 2022). Notes on the research overall: Vaccination began 4-6 weeks after radiotherapy alone, or alongside temozolomide cycles in the chemotherapy-containing groups. The approximately 30 treated patients were around 62% male and approximately 40% female, with a mean age of approximately 40 years. Prior to enrollment, patients had been given standard therapy consisting of radiotherapy alone, temozolomide alone, or radiochemotherapy with temozolomide, with the combination given to most patients. Visit V12 was the week-35 safety follow-up and visit V13 was the week-47 end of study. Peripheral blood was drawn at six visits: V03 (baseline), V05, V07, V10, V12 and V13. For exploratory analyses, longitudinal TCRB deep sequencing was carried out in about 25 treated patients wherever samples were available. The study at large found these results: The authors stated that sample limitations prevented analyses of patient blood samples from being reproduced. Immune responses induced by the vaccine were seen in 93.3% of patients across multiple MHC alleles. No apparent relationship was observed between pseudoprogression and alterations in the top peripheral T cell clonotypes detected by TCRB sequencing. Availability determined which PBMC samples were chosen for TCRB deep sequencing.

Sequencing used PBMCs, obtained from a glioma patient whose treatment included an IDH1 peptide vaccine. This receptor chain uses TRBV10-2 and TRBJ2-1; the D gene is perhaps TRBD2, on 5 matching bases. This TCR came from a woman in her forties or fifties with glioma. The CDR3: CASSVLGGNEQFF. The DNA reads as follows: TGCGCCAGCAGTGTTCTAGGAGGCAATGAGCAGTTCTTC.